A single T cell receptor (beta chain) is shown here with its context. CDR1 is MNHEY and CDR2 is SMNVEV in the germline V gene (reference sequence). The CDR3 runs to 19 residues. V was clipped by 3 bases and J by 2 bases; unmatched bases: 9. Lymphocytes from graft epithelium and lamina propria were isolated. This specimen comes from a study of graft-versus-host responses after intestinal transplantation. The assay was immunoSEQ multiplex PCR, and TCRdb's table has in-frame clones only and misses some. The sample includes roughly 6,900 clones, more than 60% seen only once; the top ten take about 5.1%. The sample consisted of ileum tissue, taken around 50 days after transplant. The TCR originated in a human patient who received an intestinal transplant, so some T cells may come from the graft donor. This chain uses TRBV27 with TRBJ2-6; 11 bases map to TRBD1. As DNA, the CDR3 is TGTGCCAGCAGTTTCACACGGGGACAGGGGGTGACTGGGGCCAACGTCCTGACTTTC. It yields the protein CASSFTRGQGVTGANVLTF.